This T cell receptor (beta chain) comes out of a study of CD8+ T cells in alopecia areata. On the study more broadly: Treated patients were given 5 to 10 mg oral tofacitinib twice daily. General study findings and limits: Sharing of TCRs across patients appeared less clear than in mice, possibly for HLA-related reasons.

RNA was isolated and reverse transcribed to cDNA, the sequencing template. The assay was immunoSEQ multiplex PCR, and TCRdb's table has in-frame clones only and misses some. The table has some 100,000 clones, about two fifths seen once. CDR1 SGHTA and CDR2 FQGNSA come from the germline V gene. The CDR3 contains 13 residues. Trimming took 1 base from V and 5 from J, leaving 8 bases between them. Alopecia areata patients gave lesional scalp punch biopsies and peripheral blood samples. Remarks on this clone: Its matching antigen is unknown. Other DNA sequences in this sample translate to the same CDR3.

The TCR sequence derives from a human donor with alopecia areata. The chain employs TRBV7-2 and TRBJ2-5, with a possible D match to TRBD2 (5 bases). The sequenced sample was CD4+ T cells sorted from blood. Written as DNA, the CDR3 is TGTGCCAGCAGCTTAGTGGGAGTGGAGACCCAGTACTTC. Residues: CASSLVGVETQYF.